Listed here is a single TCR beta chain. Its antigen is unknown. No base quality information exists; no much larger clone differs at one position. The data were obtained in a study of cytomegalovirus exposure and HLA in healthy donors (dated by TCRdb to 2017 to 2019). In the study overall: An earlier analysis of approximately 550 of the donors reported 250 to 350 Gb of sequence data and around 110 million unique TCR beta sequences from some 180 million T cells. An early release that covered about 640 HLA-typed donors contained about 300 gigabases of sequencing data and around 85 million unique TCR sequences. Of the roughly 400 genotyped donors, 81% were placed in the genetic ancestry cluster associated with self-reported Caucasian donors. The study aimed to test whether cataloging public T cell receptors could reveal signatures of past pathogen exposure. The T cell repertoires of some 670 subjects were profiled by immunosequencing and related to cytomegalovirus serostatus. In addition to the first cohort of approximately 650 subjects, a separate validation cohort of about 120 different subjects was used. The study combined high-throughput TCR immunosequencing, statistical association of individual TCRs with disease status, and machine learning to predict cytomegalovirus infection status. To study patterns of TCR occurrence, a later analysis re-analyzed previously published TCR beta repertoires from hundreds of donors and added high-resolution HLA genotyping. The later analysis used no new phenotypic data to find candidate immune exposures, relying instead on TCR beta sequences and their occurrence across donors. An earlier analysis of some 600 of the donors applied high-throughput TCR beta sequencing to assess whether each TCR beta V gene segment acted as functional or pseudogenic. Alongside the repertoire data, information on donor age, sex, ethnicity and CMV serostatus was compiled. Genome-wide SNP genotypes for about 65% of the 666 donors were used in a later genetic analysis, which treated that subset as a discovery cohort. All discovery cohort repertoires had been generated using a single sequencing platform. Class I and class II HLA loci were covered by the typing at four-digit resolution. The number of typed donors differed by locus: about 620-640 for A, B, C, DRB1 and DQB1; approximately 530 for DQA1; some 590 for DPA1; and 400 to 480 for DPB1. Several DR-DQ haplotypes were treated as single units for association and clustering because of strong linkage in the cohort. Among 300 to 500 genotyped donors of the cohort, an average of around 250,000 unique TCR beta nucleotide sequences was sequenced per donor, of which about 18% were non-productive. General study outcomes and caveats: For the cohort, immune exposure information was limited to CMV serostatus. It was suggested by the authors that the approach could potentially be generalized to other disease states and immunological phenotypes. According to a later analysis, TCR association rates differed among HLA loci, with DRB1 alleles showing the most associated TCRs and HLA-C alleles showing the fewest. Because HLA typing was unavailable for some donors at each locus, only the typed subset was used in association tests. A total of 150 to 200 TCR beta chains were listed by the study as associated with cytomegalovirus. Broadly in line with IMGT annotations, most TCR beta V segments showed up in productive rearrangements about 90% or about 30% of the time in an earlier analysis of approximately 600 of the donors. Over 15 rarely observed V segments, including chromosome 9 orphons, were excluded from the earlier analysis of 550 to 700 of the donors because counts were too low. In a later genetic analysis, fewer N-insertions in productive TCRs were reported among donors in an Asian-associated ancestry cluster than the 666-donor mean. Sequencing depth was assumed to be roughly uniform across donors in the presence/absence analyses, though that assumption may not hold. This cohort had only TCR beta chains sequenced, and the lack of alpha or paired-chain data limited which features could be detected. In vitro tests confirmed that a few of the cytomegalovirus-associated TCR beta chains recognize cytomegalovirus antigens. In both the original and validation cohorts, the classifier was reported to diagnose cytomegalovirus status with high specificity and sensitivity. In a later analysis, most CMV-associated TCR beta chains were found to appear HLA-restricted, with HLA associations seemingly driven largely by CMV exposure. A later genetic analysis associated a missense DCLRE1C variant with V-gene and J-gene trimming of TCR beta chains, and an independent cohort replicated the association. A later analysis found that HLA-associated TCR beta chains were more clonally expanded and had lower generation probabilities than equally common non-associated chains. A cluster of highly shared sequence variants was judged likely to represent a technical artifact of the sequencing pipeline. Assigning TCR associations to individual alleles was difficult when HLA alleles, especially DR and DQ, strongly co-occurred. Because the 87-base-pair reads could not distinguish some IMGT-functional V segments, including TRBV6-2 and TRBV6-3, those segments were excluded. Several of the top co-occurrence clusters appeared to be linked to parvovirus B19, influenza, CMV and Epstein-Barr virus, according to a later analysis. A further reported finding was that TCR beta sequences accurately predicted the HLA-A and HLA-B alleles for most subjects in the first cohort. Correlated functional status among segregating V segments might be attributable to linkage disequilibrium, but an unknown experimental factor could not be ruled out. Specific HLA alleles were associated with some 15,000 TCR beta sequences at a false discovery rate of 0.05 in a later analysis. Across donors, most TCR sequences were observed very rarely, whereas some public TCRs were present in many individuals.

The cohort was made up of roughly 670 healthy bone marrow donors. All cohort members were sampled while nominally healthy, although unrecorded immune exposures were likely present. The donor was CMV seronegative and was included in the group of approximately 350 seronegative cohort members. Every donor gave a peripheral blood sample, and the peripheral blood mononuclear cells from that sample were used for TCR beta sequencing. The Qiagen DNeasy Blood Extraction Kit was used to extract genomic DNA from the blood cell samples. There are 16 amino acids in the CDR3, from cysteine to phenylalanine inclusive. Only CDR3 DNA remains: 48 bases, in frame from the first base. CDR1 and CDR2 (LGHNA, YNFKEQ) derive from the germline V gene. Trimming leaves V shorter by 2 bases and J shorter by 5 bases, with the junction holding 8 bases beyond the gene matches. Library preparation employed the immunoSEQ multiplex PCR assay. A mixture of 60 forward primers for TCR Vbeta segments and 13 reverse primers for TCR Jbeta segments was used in the multiplex PCR. A multiplex PCR assay on genomic DNA amplified the CDR3 region of rearranged TCR beta genes. The amplified TCR beta libraries were sequenced on the Illumina HiSeq System as 87-base-pair reads. On the study's bioinformatics: A later analysis tallied tens of millions of unique TCR beta chains across the 650 to 750 repertoires, and about 10 million of those chains were shared by two or more donors. A nearest-neighbor algorithm error-corrected the raw reads and collapsed the reads into unique sequences, merging closely related sequences to remove PCR and sequencing errors. Alignment of CDR3 sequences to IMGT reference sequences was used to assign V, D and J gene segments. For a sequence to be retained, at least a six-nucleotide match to both a V gene segment and a J gene segment was required. A rearrangement counted as productive if the CDR3 had no stop codons and remained in frame with V and J, and every other rearrangement counted as non-productive. CDR3 was defined according to IMGT convention as the region running from the second conserved V-encoded cysteine to the conserved J-encoded phenylalanine. Sequences without an unambiguous match to a single V gene segment were excluded from the earlier analysis of about 600 of the donors. In an earlier analysis of roughly 600 of the donors, a V segment was called functional when productive rearrangements were above 56.7%, and segregating when the standard deviation between donors exceeded 5%. A statistical classification framework was built for diagnosing cytomegalovirus status from the catalog of TCR beta chain sequences. V and J gene assignment, in a later analysis, came from comparing TCR nucleotide sequences with IMGT/GENE-DB human TR gene sequences. In a later analysis, CDR3 sequences and most-parsimonious VDJ recombination scenarios were assigned using the TCRdist pipeline. In a later analysis, every TCR beta chain was defined by the combination of its CDR3 amino acid sequence and its V-gene family, and reads without a unique V-gene family were dropped. A later analysis removed several hundred highly shared, low-generation-probability nucleotide sequences to deal with suspected cross-contamination and a sequencing artifact. A later analysis calculated a clonal expansion index for each public chain from normalized within-repertoire ranks of inferred template counts. In a later analysis, generation probabilities were computed using a VDJ recombination model fitted to out-of-frame rearrangements, and the results were checked against IGoR. In a later analysis, hypergeometric tests were used to score TCR-TCR, TCR-HLA and TCR-CMV co-occurrence, with a repertoire-size bias correction applied to TCR pairs. False discovery rates were estimated in a later analysis by permuting HLA or CMV assignments 20 times. In a later analysis, co-occurring TCRs were grouped using DBSCAN, and TCRdist sequence similarity was added for clustering within HLA-allele-positive subsets. Repertoires with fewer than 30,000 or more than 120,000 public chains were left out of co-occurrence clustering, as were five repertoires with anomalous nucleotide sharing. The source is immuneACCESS, and TCRdb retained only in-frame sequences with V and J called. Part of the clones is not carried over; for the studies checked, unresolved V genes explain less than half of this, and the remainder is unexplained. V and J calls plus clone size are reproduced from that table; the DNA served to infer D and trimming. Across this sample there are under 200,000 clones, with around 72% seen only once. The ten biggest clones cover over 2.5% of the sample.

This receptor was obtained from a female donor in good health and CMV-seronegative. The sequencing input was PBMCs. The rearranged segments are TRBV4-2 and TRBJ2-5; TRBD2 aligns with 10 central bases. In nucleotides, the sequence is TGTGCCAGCAGCCAAACTAGCGGGGACCTTTGGGAGACCCAGTACTTC. This gives the protein CASSQTSGDLWETQYF.